One TCR beta chain is described in this entry. This clone's antigen is unknown. Base qualities are not provided; no much larger clone lies one nucleotide away. The sample belongs to a study of patients and donors after allogeneic stem cell transplantation (TCRdb year 2020). CDR1 SGDLS and CDR2 YYNGEE were looked up in the germline V gene. The cysteine opens and the phenylalanine closes a CDR3 of 15 amino acids. Only the CDR3 DNA is retained, 45 bases long and in frame from the first base. The trim is 0 bases for V and 4 bases for J, with a gap of 13 bases between the germline ends. Library preparation used RT-PCR. The data were produced on a NextSeq 550. The public reads were run again by TCRdb, first through fastp at Q25 and then through MiXCR, and only productive beta chains were kept. Each CDR3 protein gets just one entry, which takes the most common genes and DNA from the rows behind it. Counted in this sample were about 160,000 distinct CDR3 sequences; 30% of them appeared once. The ten largest account for under 3.5% of the sample.

The chain employs TRBV9 and TRBJ2-5; too little of a D gene remains to name it. The sequenced material came from blood, either unsorted or a sorted T cell fraction (not recorded which). This TCR was recovered from a human donor who was either an allogeneic HSCT recipient or a stem cell or donor lymphocyte infusion donor (not recorded which). It is not recorded whose cells these are; they may come from a transplant donor. For the CDR3, the sequence is CASSVAWVPGETQYF. Read as DNA, the sequence is TGTGCCAGCAGCGTAGCGTGGGTCCCCGGAGAGACCCAGTACTTC.